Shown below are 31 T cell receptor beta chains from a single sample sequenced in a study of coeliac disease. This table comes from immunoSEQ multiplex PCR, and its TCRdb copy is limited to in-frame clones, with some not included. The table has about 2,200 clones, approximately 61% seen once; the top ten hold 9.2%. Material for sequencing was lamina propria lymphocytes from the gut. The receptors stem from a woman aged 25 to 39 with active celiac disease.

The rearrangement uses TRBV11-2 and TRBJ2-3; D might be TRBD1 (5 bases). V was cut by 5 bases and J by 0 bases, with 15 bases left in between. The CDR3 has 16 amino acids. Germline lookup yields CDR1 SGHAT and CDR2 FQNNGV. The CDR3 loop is CASSPPRETSTDTQYF. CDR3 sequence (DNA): TGTGCCAGCAGCCCTCCCAGGGAAACTAGCACAGATACGCAGTATTTT.

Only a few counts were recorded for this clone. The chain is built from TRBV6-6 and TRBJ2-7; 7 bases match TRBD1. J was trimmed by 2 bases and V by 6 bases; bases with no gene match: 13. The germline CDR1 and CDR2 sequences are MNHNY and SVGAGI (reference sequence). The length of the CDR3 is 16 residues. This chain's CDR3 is CASRLRRQGTAYEQYF. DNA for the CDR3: TGTGCCAGCAGGCTCCGGAGACAGGGAACGGCCTACGAGCAGTACTTC.

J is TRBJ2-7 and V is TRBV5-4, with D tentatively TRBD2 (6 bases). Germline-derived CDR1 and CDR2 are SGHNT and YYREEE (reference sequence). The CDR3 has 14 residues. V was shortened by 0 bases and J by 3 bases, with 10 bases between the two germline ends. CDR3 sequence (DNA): TGTGCCAGCAGCTTGGGAGGGACTGTCTACGAGCAGTACTTC. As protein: CASSLGGTVYEQYF.

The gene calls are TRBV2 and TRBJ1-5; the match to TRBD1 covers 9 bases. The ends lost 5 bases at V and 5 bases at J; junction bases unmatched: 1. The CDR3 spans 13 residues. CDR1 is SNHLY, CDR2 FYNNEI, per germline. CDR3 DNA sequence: TGTGCCAGCAGTTGGGACAGGGATCAGCCCCAGCATTTT. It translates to CASSWDRDQPQHF.

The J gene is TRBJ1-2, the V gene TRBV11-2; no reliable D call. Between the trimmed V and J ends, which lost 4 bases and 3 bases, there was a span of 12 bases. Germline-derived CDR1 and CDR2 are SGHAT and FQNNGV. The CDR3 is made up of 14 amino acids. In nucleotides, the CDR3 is TGTGCCAGCAGCTCCCTGCGTCGCTACTATGGCTACACCTTC. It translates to CASSSLRRYYGYTF.

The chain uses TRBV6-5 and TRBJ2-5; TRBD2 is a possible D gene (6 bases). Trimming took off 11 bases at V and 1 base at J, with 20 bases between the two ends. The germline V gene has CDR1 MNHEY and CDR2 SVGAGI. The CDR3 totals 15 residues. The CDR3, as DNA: TGTGCCGCTCACCCCGGAGTCGGGAGCCAAGAGACCCAGTACTTC. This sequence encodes CAAHPGVGSQETQYF.

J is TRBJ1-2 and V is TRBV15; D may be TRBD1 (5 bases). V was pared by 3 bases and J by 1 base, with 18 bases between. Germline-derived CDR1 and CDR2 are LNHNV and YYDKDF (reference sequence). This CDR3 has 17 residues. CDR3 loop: CATSRPLVGGVNYGYTF. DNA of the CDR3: TGTGCCACCAGCAGGCCGTTGGTGGGGGGGGTTAACTATGGCTACACCTTC. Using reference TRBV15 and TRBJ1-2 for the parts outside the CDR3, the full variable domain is DAMVIQNPRYQVTQFGKPVTLSCSQTLNHNVMYWYQQKSSQAPKLLFHYYDKDFNNEADTPDNFQSRRPNTSFCFLDIRSPGLGDTAMYLCATSRPLVGGVNYGYTFGSGTRLTVV.

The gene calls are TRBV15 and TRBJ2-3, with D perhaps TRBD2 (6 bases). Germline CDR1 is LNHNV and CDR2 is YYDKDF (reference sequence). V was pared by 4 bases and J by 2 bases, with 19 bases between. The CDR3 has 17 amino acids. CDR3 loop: CATSTLGGREVTDTQYF. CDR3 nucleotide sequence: TGTGCCACCAGCACCCTGGGAGGCAGGGAAGTCACAGATACGCAGTATTTT.

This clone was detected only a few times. CDR3 sequence: CASSQVTRDRGFWEQYF. The CDR3 nucleotides are TGTGCCAGCAGCCAAGTAACAAGGGACAGGGGCTTCTGGGAGCAGTACTTC. The chain couples TRBV14 to TRBJ2-7; 10 bases line up with TRBD1. The germline V gene encodes CDR1 SGHDN and CDR2 FVKESK. The CDR3 sequence is 17 residues long. After removal of 1 base from V and 7 bases from J, the junction contained 13 bases not matched to a gene.

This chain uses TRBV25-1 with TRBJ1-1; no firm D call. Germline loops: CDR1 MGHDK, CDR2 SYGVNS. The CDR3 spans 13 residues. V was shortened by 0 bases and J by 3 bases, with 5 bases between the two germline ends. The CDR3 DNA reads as TGTGCCAGCAGTGAATATCGGGACACTGAAGCTTTCTTT. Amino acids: CASSEYRDTEAFF.

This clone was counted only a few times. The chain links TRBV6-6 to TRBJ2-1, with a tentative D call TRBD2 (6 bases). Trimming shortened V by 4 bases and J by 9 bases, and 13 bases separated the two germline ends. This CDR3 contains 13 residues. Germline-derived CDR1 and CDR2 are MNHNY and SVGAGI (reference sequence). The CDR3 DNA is TGTGCCAGCAGTTCCGGCGTGGGGGGTGAGCAGTTCTTC. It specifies CASSSGVGGEQFF.

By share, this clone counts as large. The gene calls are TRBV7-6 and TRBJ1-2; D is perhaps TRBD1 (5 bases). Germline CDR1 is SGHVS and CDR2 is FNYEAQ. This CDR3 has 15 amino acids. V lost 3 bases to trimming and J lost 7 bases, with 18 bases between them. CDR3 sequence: CASSFSGRGWGGYTF. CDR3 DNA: TGTGCCAGCAGCTTCTCGGGGCGGGGCTGGGGTGGCTACACCTTC.

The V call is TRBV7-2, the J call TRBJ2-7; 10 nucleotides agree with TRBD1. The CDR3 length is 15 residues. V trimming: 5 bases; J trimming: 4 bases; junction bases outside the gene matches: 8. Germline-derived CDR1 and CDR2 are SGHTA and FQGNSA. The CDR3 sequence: CASSLDRGEWYEQYF. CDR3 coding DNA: TGTGCCAGCAGCCTGGACAGGGGGGAGTGGTACGAGCAGTACTTC.

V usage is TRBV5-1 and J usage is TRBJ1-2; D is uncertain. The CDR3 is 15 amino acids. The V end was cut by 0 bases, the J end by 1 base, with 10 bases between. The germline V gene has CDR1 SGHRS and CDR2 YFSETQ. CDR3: CASSLALADNYGYTF. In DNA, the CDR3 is TGCGCCAGCAGCTTGGCCTTGGCGGATAACTATGGCTACACCTTC. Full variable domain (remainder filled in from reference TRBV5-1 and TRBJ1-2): KAGVTQTPRYLIKTRGQQVTLSCSPISGHRSVSWYQQTPGQGLQFLFEYFSETQRNKGNFPGRFSGRQFSNSRSEMNVSTLELGDSALYLCASSLALADNYGYTFGSGTRLTVV.

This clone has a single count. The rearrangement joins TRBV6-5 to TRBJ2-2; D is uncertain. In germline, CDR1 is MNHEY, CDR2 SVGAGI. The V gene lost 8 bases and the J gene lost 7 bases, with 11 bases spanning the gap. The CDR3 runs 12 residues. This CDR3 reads CASGTIYGELFF. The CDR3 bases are TGTGCCAGCGGTACAATTTACGGGGAGCTGTTTTTT.

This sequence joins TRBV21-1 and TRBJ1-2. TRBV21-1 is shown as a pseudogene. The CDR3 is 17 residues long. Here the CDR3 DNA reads TGTGCCAGCAGACTTATCATAGCTACAAGAAAGACCTATGGCTACACCTTC. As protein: CASRLIIATRKTYGYTF.

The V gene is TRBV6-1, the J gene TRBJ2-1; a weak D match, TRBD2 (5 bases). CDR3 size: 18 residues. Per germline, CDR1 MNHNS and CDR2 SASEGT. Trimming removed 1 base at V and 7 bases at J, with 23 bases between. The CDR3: CASSEGDHGSIRGNEQFF. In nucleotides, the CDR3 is TGTGCCAGCAGTGAAGGGGATCACGGATCGATTCGAGGGAATGAGCAGTTCTTC.

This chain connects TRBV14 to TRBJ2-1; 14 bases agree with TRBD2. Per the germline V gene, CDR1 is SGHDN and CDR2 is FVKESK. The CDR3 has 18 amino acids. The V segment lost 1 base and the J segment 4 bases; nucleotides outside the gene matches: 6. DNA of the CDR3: TGTGCCAGCAGCCAAGCCCACGGACTAGCGGGGGGTTACAATGAGCAGTTCTTC. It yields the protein CASSQAHGLAGGYNEQFF.

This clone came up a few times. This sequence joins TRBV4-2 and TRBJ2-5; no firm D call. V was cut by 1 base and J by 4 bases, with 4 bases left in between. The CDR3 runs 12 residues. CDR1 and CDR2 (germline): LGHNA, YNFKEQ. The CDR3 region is CASSQATETQYF. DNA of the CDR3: TGTGCCAGCAGCCAAGCTACAGAGACCCAGTACTTC.

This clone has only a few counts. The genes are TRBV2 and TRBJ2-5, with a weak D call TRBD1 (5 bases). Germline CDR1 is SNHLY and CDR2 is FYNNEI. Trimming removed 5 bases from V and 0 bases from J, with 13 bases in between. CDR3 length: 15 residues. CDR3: CASSKFRVHQETQYF. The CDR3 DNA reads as TGTGCCAGCAGTAAATTCAGGGTCCACCAAGAGACCCAGTACTTC.

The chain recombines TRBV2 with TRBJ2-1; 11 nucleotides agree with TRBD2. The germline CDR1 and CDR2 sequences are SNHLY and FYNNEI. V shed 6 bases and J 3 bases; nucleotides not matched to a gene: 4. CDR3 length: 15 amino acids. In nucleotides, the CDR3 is TGTGCCAGCAGCCTCACTAGCGGGAGCTACAATGAGCAGTTCTTC. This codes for CASSLTSGSYNEQFF.

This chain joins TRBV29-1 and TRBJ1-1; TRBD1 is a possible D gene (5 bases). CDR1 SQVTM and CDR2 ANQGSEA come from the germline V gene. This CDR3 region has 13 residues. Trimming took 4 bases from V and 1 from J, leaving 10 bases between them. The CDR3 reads CSVGTQGNTEAFF. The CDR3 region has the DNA TGCAGCGTTGGGACGCAGGGGAACACTGAAGCTTTCTTT.

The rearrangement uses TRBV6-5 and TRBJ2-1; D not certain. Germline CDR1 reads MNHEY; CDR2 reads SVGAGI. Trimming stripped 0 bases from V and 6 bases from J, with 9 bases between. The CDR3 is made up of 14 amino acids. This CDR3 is CASSYSRNLNEQFF. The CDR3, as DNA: TGTGCCAGCAGTTACTCGAGGAACCTCAATGAGCAGTTCTTC.

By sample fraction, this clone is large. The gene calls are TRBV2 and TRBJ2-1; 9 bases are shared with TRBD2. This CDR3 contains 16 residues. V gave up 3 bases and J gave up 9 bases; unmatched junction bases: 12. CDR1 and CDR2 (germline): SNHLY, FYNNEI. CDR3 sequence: CASSDPTRGRAPEQFF. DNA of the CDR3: TGTGCCAGCAGTGACCCCACCCGCGGGAGGGCCCCTGAGCAGTTCTTC.

The CDR3 DNA follows: TGCGCCAGCAGCTTGGGCTGGGGACTCCAACGATCGGGCTACACCTTC. It specifies CASSLGWGLQRSGYTF. The rearrangement uses TRBV5-1 and TRBJ1-2; perhaps TRBD1 as D (5 bases). The V end was cut by 0 bases, the J end by 8 bases, with 20 bases between. Germline V CDR1 and CDR2: SGHRS, YFSETQ. CDR3 size: 16 residues. The full variable domain, completed using reference TRBV5-1 and TRBJ1-2, is KAGVTQTPRYLIKTRGQQVTLSCSPISGHRSVSWYQQTPGQGLQFLFEYFSETQRNKGNFPGRFSGRQFSNSRSEMNVSTLELGDSALYLCASSLGWGLQRSGYTFGSGTRLTVV.

The CDR3 coding sequence is TGTGCCAGCAGCTTCGGTAGCGGGGGTTCCTACGAGCAGTACTTC. Residues: CASSFGSGGSYEQYF. V and J are TRBV5-6 and TRBJ2-7; 9 bases match TRBD2. This CDR3 region has 15 residues. The trim removed 2 bases at V and 1 base at J, leaving 4 bases unmatched. In germline, CDR1 is SGHDT, CDR2 YYEEEE. Complete variable domain (other parts from reference TRBV5-6 and TRBJ2-7): DAGVTQSPTHLIKTRGQQVTLRCSPKSGHDTVSWYQQALGQGPQFIFQYYEEEERQRGNFPDRFSGHQFPNYSSELNVNALLLGDSALYLCASSFGSGGSYEQYFGPGTRLTVT.

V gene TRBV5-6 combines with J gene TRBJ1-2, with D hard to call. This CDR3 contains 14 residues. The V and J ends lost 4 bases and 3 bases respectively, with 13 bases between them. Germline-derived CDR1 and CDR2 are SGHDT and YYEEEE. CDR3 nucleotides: TGTGCCAGCAGCCGCCGCGGCTATGACTATGGCTACACCTTC. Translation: CASSRRGYDYGYTF.

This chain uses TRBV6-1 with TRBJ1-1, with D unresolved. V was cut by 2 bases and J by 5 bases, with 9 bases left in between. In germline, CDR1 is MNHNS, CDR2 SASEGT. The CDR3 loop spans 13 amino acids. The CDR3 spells CASSESQRTEAFF. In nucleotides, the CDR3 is TGTGCCAGCAGTGAAAGTCAGCGGACTGAAGCTTTCTTT.

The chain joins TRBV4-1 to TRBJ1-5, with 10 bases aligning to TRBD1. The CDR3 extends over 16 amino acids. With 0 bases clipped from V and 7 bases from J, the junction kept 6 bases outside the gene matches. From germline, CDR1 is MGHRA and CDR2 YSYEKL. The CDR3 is CASSQEPDRGKQPQHF. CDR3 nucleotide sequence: TGCGCCAGCAGCCAAGAGCCGGACAGGGGGAAACAGCCCCAGCATTTT.

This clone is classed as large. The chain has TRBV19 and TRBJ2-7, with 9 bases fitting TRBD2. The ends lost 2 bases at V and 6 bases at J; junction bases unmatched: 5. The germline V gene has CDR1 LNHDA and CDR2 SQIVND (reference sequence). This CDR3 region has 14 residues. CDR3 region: CASSILAGTPEQYF. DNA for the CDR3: TGTGCCAGTAGTATACTAGCGGGAACCCCCGAGCAGTACTTC.

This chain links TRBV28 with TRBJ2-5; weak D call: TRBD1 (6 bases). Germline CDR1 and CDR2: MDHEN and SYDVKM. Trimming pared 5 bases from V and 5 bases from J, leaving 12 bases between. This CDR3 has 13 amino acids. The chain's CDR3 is CASSKGGWETQYF. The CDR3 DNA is TGTGCCAGCAGTAAAGGGGGTTGGGAGACCCAGTACTTC.